This T cell receptor (beta chain) was retrieved from a study of T cell repertoires in cytomegalovirus infection. The wider study: Carrying CMV and the relevant HLA type showed in public TCR beta signatures. Notes on the study in general: The ex vivo response was dominated by HLA-C-restricted CMV-specific TCR beta clonotypes.

CDR1 ENHRY and CDR2 SYGVKD come from the germline V gene. The CDR3 consists of 12 residues. V gave up 9 bases and J gave up 5 bases, with 13 bases separating them. Comments on this clonotype: Its antigen is not identified.

TCRdb re-called the reads with MiXCR, one entry per CDR3 protein. The repertoire consists of about 350,000 distinct CDR3 sequences, with 34% occurring once and the leading ten covering approximately 13%. Sequencing used cultured PBMCs, obtained from culture after CMV antigen stimulation. This chain uses TRBV10-3 with TRBJ2-5; a weak D match, TRBD1 (6 bases). This sequence originates from a human donor in good health (CMV status not recorded). Some clones in this sample may be carry-over from other donors' samples. The CDR3 is CAIGTGPETQYF. For the CDR3, the DNA is TGTGCCATTGGTACAGGGCCGGAGACCCAGTACTTC.